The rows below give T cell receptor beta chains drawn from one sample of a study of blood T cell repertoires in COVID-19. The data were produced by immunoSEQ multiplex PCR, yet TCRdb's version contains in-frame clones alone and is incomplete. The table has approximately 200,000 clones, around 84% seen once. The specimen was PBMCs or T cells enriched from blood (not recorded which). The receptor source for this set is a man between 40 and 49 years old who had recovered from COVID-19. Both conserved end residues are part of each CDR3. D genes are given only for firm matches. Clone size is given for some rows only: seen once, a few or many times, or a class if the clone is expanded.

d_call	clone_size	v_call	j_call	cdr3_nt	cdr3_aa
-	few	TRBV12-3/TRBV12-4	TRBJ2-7	TGTGCCAGCAGTCTCGGCTCCTACGAGCAGTACTTC	CASSLGSYEQYF
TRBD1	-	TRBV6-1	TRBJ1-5	TGTGCCAGCAGTGAAATCTGGGGGACAGGGTATCAGCCCCAGCATTTT	CASSEIWGTGYQPQHF
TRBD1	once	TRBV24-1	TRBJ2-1	TGTGCCACCAGTGATTCCGGGACAGCGACCTACAATGAGCAGTTCTTC	CATSDSGTATYNEQFF
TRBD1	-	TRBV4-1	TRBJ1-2	TGCGCCAGCAGCCAGAACACAGGGGGCCGTGGCTACACCTTC	CASSQNTGGRGYTF
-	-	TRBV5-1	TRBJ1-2	TGCGCCAGCAGCGGCCAGGGTCGGTATGGCTACACCTTC	CASSGQGRYGYTF
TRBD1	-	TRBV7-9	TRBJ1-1	TGTGCCAGCAGCTTGGGGACCGGGACAGGGGTGACTGAAGCTTTCTTT	CASSLGTGTGVTEAFF
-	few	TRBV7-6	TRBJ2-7	TGTGCCAGCAGCTCCTCGACTAACCCCGAGCAGTACTTC	CASSSSTNPEQYF
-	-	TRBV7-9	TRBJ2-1	TGTGCCAGCAGCTTAGCGTCTCTTAGAAACAATGAGCAGTTCTTC	CASSLASLRNNEQFF
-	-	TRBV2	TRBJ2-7	TGTGCCAGCAGTGTCCGTGACGGCCCTCGGGTGCAGTACTTC	CASSVRDGPRVQYF
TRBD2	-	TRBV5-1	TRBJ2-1	TGCGCCAGCTCTCCCGGCCCGCGGGGGACCTACAATGAGCAGTTCTTC	CASSPGPRGTYNEQFF
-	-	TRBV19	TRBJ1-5	TGTGCCAGTAGTATTACCGCAGGGGGCAATCAGCCCCAGCATTTT	CASSITAGGNQPQHF
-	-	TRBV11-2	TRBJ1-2	TGTGCCAGCAGCTTAGTTACGGGAGACTATGGCTACACCTTC	CASSLVTGDYGYTF
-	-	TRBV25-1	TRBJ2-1	TGTGCCAGCAGTGAACTAGCGAGAGGGCCGGCGGTATTCAGTGAGCAGTTCTTC	CASSELARGPAVFSEQFF
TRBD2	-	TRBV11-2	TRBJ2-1	TGTGCCAGCAGCTTAGAACGGCTAGCGGGAGGGAATGAGCAGTTCTTC	CASSLERLAGGNEQFF
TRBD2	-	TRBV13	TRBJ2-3	TGTGCCAGCAGCTTCGGGACTAGCGGGCAGGATACGCAGTATTTT	CASSFGTSGQDTQYF
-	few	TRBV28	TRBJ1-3	TGTGCCAGCATTTCGGAGGGCGCAGACACCATATATTTT	CASISEGADTIYF
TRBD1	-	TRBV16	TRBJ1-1	TGTGCCAGCAGCCAATCCATAGGGACAGGGGACACTGAAGCTTTCTTT	CASSQSIGTGDTEAFF
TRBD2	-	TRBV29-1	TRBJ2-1	TGCAGCGTTCAATTGGGACTAGCGGGAGAGAAGAGCTCCTACAATGAGCAGTTCTTC	CSVQLGLAGEKSSYNEQFF
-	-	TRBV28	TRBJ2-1	TGTGCCAGCAGTTTTGGACTGCGGGCCTACAATGAGCAGTTCTTC	CASSFGLRAYNEQFF
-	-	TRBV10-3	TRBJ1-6	TGTGCCACCGCGGCCGAATCGGATTCACCCCTCCACTTT	CATAAESDSPLHF
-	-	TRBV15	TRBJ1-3	TGTGCCACCAGCAGAGAGAACTTTGGAAACACCATATATTTT	CATSRENFGNTIYF
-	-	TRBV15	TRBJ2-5	TGTGCCACCAGCAGAGATAACTCGGGGGAAGAGACCCAGTACTTC	CATSRDNSGEETQYF
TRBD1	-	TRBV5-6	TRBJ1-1	TGTGCCAGCAGCTTAACCTCAGGGGGCTCTGAAGCTTTCTTT	CASSLTSGGSEAFF
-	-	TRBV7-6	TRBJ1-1	TGTGCCAGCAGCCCGGACTTGAACACTGAAGCTTTCTTT	CASSPDLNTEAFF
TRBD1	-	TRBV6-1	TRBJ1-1	TGTGCCAGCAGTGAAGACCCAATCGGCAGGGGGCCCTTTCGGACTGAAGCTTTCTTT	CASSEDPIGRGPFRTEAFF
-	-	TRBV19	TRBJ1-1	TGTGCCAGCCAGCAGCGGATTAACACTGAAGCTTTCTTT	CASQQRINTEAFF
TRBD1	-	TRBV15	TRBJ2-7	TGTGCCACCAGCAGAATCGACAGGGCGGACACTTACGAGCAGTACTTC	CATSRIDRADTYEQYF
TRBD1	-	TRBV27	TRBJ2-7	TGTGCCAGCAGTTTATGGACCGGGATCCAGGGGGCTCAAAACGAGCAGTACTTC	CASSLWTGIQGAQNEQYF
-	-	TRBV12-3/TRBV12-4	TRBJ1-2	TGTGCCAGCGAGGCCTCAGGCGGGAATGGCTACACCTTC	CASEASGGNGYTF
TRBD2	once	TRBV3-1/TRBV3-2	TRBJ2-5	TGTGCCAGCAGCCAGGCCACTAGCGGGAAAGAGACCCAGTACTTC	CASSQATSGKETQYF
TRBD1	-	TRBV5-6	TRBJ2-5	TGTGCCAGCAGCCTCCCTAACCCTAGGACAGGGGCAGCCCAAGAGACCCAGTACTTC	CASSLPNPRTGAAQETQYF
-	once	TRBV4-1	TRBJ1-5	TGCGCCAGCAGCCCCGGGACATTGAGCAATCAGCCCCAGCATTTT	CASSPGTLSNQPQHF